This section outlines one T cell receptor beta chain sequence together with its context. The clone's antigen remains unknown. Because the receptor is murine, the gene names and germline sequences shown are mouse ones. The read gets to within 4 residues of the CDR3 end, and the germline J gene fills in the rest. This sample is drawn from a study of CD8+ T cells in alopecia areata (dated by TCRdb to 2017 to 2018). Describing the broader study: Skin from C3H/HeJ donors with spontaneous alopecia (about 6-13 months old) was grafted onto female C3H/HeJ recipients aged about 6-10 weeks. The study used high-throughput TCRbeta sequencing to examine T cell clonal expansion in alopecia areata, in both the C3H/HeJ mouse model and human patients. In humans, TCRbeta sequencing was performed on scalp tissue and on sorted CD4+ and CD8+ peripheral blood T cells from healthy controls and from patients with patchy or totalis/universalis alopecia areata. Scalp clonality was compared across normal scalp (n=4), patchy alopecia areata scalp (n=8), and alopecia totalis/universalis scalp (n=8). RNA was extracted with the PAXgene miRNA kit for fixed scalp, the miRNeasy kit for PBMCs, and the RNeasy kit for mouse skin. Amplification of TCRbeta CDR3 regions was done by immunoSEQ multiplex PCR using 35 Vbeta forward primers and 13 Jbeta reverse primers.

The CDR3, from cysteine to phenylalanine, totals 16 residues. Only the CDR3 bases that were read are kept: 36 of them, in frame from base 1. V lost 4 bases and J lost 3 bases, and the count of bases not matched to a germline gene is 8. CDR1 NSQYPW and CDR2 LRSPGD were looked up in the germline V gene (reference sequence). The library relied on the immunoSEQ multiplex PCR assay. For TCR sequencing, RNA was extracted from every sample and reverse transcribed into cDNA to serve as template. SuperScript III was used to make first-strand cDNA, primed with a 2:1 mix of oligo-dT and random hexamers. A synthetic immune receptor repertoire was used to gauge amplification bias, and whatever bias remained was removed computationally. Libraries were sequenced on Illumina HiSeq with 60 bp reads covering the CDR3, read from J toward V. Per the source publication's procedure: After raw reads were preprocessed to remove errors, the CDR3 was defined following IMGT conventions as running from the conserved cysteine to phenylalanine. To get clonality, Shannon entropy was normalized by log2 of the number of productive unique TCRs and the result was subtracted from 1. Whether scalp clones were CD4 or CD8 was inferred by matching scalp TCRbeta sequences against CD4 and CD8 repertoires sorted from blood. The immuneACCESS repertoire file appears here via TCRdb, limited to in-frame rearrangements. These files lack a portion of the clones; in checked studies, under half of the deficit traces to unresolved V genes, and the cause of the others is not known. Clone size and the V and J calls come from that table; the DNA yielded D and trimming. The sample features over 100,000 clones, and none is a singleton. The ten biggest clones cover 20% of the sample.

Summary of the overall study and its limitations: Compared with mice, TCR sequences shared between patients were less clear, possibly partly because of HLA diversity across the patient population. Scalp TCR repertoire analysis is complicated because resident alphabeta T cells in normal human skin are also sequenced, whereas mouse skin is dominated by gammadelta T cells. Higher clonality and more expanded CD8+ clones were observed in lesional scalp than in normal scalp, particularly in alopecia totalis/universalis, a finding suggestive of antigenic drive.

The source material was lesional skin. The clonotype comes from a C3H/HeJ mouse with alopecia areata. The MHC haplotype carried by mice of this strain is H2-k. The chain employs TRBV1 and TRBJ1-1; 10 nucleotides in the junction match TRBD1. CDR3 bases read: TGCACCTGCAGTGGGGGACAGGGGATAAAGGACACA. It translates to CTCSGGQGIKDT. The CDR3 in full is CTCSGGQGIKDTEVFF.